The clone carrying this T cell receptor beta chain was counted only a few times. The data were obtained in a study of shared clonotypes between healthy human individuals. Method: immunoSEQ multiplex PCR; TCRdb's copy keeps in-frame clones and lacks some. This sample has approximately 110,000 clones, with just over 65% found just once. Germline CDR1 and CDR2: MNHEY and SMNVEV (reference sequence). V was clipped by 4 bases and J by 1 base, with 17 bases between them. The CDR3 is 16 residues long. Healthy and HIV-negative, the adult donors had no recent acute infections or vaccinations. The receptor comes from a woman between 25 and 40 years old in good health. The sequencing input was memory CD8+ T cells sorted from blood. The subset denotes: CD45RO+ cells pooled with CCR7-negative TemRA cells. The chain is built from TRBV27 and TRBJ2-7; weak D call: TRBD1 (6 bases). CDR3 amino acids: CASSSSWQGSSYEQYF. The CDR3 DNA reads as TGTGCCAGCAGTTCGTCGTGGCAGGGGAGTTCCTACGAGCAGTACTTC.